This T cell receptor beta chain was documented in a study of T-cell reconstitution after alpha-beta-depleted transplantation in children. Per the germline V gene, CDR1 is SGHRS and CDR2 is YFSETQ. The CDR3 is 15 residues long. The ends lost 4 bases at V and 1 base at J; junction bases unmatched: 6. This clonotype was seen a few times. A TCRbeta library incorporating unique molecular identifiers was prepared. Each CDR3 protein gets one entry after TCRdb re-called the PCR reads with MiXCR. The table has about 360,000 distinct CDR3 sequences, 10% to 15% seen once; the top ten hold about 3.9%. The source is a human donor who donated a stem cell graft to a child with Fanconi anemia. The chain uses TRBV5-1 and TRBJ1-2; TRBD1 agrees at 8 bases. Sequenced material: PBMCs, taken from the stem cell graft. This CDR3 reads CASSRGQEFNYGYTF. CDR3 DNA: TGCGCCAGCAGCCGGGGACAGGAGTTTAACTATGGCTACACCTTC. Full variable domain (remainder filled in from reference TRBV5-1 and TRBJ1-2): KAGVTQTPRYLIKTRGQQVTLSCSPISGHRSVSWYQQTPGQGLQFLFEYFSETQRNKGNFPGRFSGRQFSNSRSEMNVSTLELGDSALYLCASSRGQEFNYGYTFGSGTRLTVV.